This entry concerns a single T cell receptor (beta chain). Its antigen is not yet known. One base away there is no much larger clone; base qualities are not given. Within the sample, other DNA sequences also encode this same CDR3. Genomic DNA was extracted with the Qiagen DNeasy kit from unsorted PBMCs and from negatively selected CD4+ and CD8+ fractions. TCR beta CDR3 regions were subjected to amplification by immunoSEQ multiplex PCR with primers that anneal to V and J segments. A synthetic immune receptor repertoire was used to minimize amplification bias, and remaining bias was computationally removed after sequencing. Per the original workflow: Repertoire diversity was quantified as the Shannon entropy index using custom Python scripts. Unsorted, CD4+ and CD8+ repertoires were analyzed separately, except in combined analyses where CD4+ and CD8+ sequences were merged in silico. Clonal expansion was defined as a frequency increase of at least 2-fold after treatment compared with C1D1, and clones undetected at baseline were assigned a pseudocount of 0.5. Singleton clones were defined as clones with 0 or 1 copy at C1D1, and non-singleton clones were defined as clones with 2 or more copies. Clones expanded in unsorted samples were assigned a CD4+, CD8+ or unknown annotation through matching of protein sequences in sorted samples from the same patient. Diversity changes from C1D1 to C4D1 were tested in paired samples using Wilcoxon tests. Imported from immuneACCESS, the table was reduced by TCRdb to in-frame sequences with V and J called. These copies leave out some clones; in studies compared against another copy, an unresolved V gene accounts for under half, and the cause of the remainder is not known. From that table come the V and J calls and clone size; the DNA was used to work out D and trimming. The sample table lists some 96,000 clones, approximately 80% of them with a count of one. The top ten clonotypes cover less than 20% of the sample.

The sample belongs to a study of PD-1 blockade in classical Hodgkin lymphoma (dated by TCRdb to 2018 to 2021). Turning to the overall study: Nivolumab dosing was 3 mg/kg intravenously every 2 weeks, continuing until either disease progression or unacceptable toxicity. The study used TCR beta sequencing and CyTOF to define a peripheral blood immune signature of response to PD-1 blockade in classical Hodgkin lymphoma.

The time point label for this specimen denotes: cycle 2 day 1 (C2D1) of nivolumab. Relapse after autologous stem cell transplantation had occurred in all trial patients, and cohorts A, B and C were distinguished by prior brentuximab vedotin exposure. The trial cohort was composed of 56 patients with relapsed/refractory classical Hodgkin lymphoma, for whom complete response, partial response or progressive disease was recorded as best overall response. Single-agent nivolumab was administered to trial patients in the multi-cohort phase II CheckMate 205 trial. An independent review committee assessed best overall response by applying the 2007 International Working Group response criteria. PBMCs from the trial were collected at three points: immediately before nivolumab initiation (C1D1), and during therapy at cycle 2 day 1 and cycle 4 day 1. Peripheral blood was collected in 8 mL Vacutainer Cell Preparation Tubes, from which PBMCs were isolated by centrifugation and then cryopreserved.

The germline V gene provides CDR1 SGHRS and CDR2 YFSETQ. The CDR3 has 14 amino acids, counting the end cysteine and phenylalanine. This entry keeps only the CDR3 DNA: 42 bases, framed from base 1. V lost 3 bases and J lost 4 bases, and the count of bases not matched to a germline gene is 2. Study-level results and caveats: Diversity was lower in patients who began nivolumab less than 1 year after ASCT, so these patients were left out of later analyses to avoid confounding by immune reconstitution. Baseline TCR diversity was reported to be lower in newly diagnosed patients than in healthy donors, and even lower in relapsed/refractory patients. CD4+ but not CD8+ TCR diversity rose significantly by C4D1 (p=0.0027 vs p=0.16), most apparent in complete responders (p=0.02). Among trial patients, those achieving complete response had baseline diversity similar to that of newly diagnosed patients, while diversity was significantly lower in partial responders and progressors. The study covered only a single clinical trial cohort, and the causes of the repertoire differences, possibly disease activity or prior therapy, were still not defined.

Rearrangement joined TRBV5-1 to TRBJ2-3; 10 of the junction bases match TRBD2. The sequencing used peripheral blood mononuclear cells (PBMCs), collected before the second cycle of nivolumab. This receptor was identified in a human donor with classical Hodgkin lymphoma. For the CDR3, the sequence is CASSSLAGADTQYF. The nucleotide sequence is TGCGCCAGCAGCTCCCTAGCGGGAGCAGATACGCAGTATTTT.